The rows below give T cell receptor beta chains drawn from one sample of a study of cytomegalovirus exposure and HLA in healthy donors. Assay: immunoSEQ multiplex PCR; the TCRdb copy retains only in-frame clones and omits some. The sample table includes tens of thousands of clones. Sequencing was carried out using PBMCs. These receptors all stem from a middle-aged woman in good health and CMV-seronegative. Both conserved end residues are part of each CDR3. A D gene is named only where the DNA matches it firmly.

>-|TRBV13|TRBJ1-3
CASSFGETGNTIYF
TGTGCCAGCAGCTTCGGGGAGACTGGAAACACCATATATTTT
>TRBD2|TRBV9|TRBJ2-5
CASSNLAGDETQYF
TGTGCCAGCAGCAACCTAGCGGGAGACGAGACCCAGTACTTC
>TRBD1|TRBV4-1|TRBJ1-1
CASSQDRYRGKFEAFF
TGCGCCAGCAGCCAAGATAGGTACAGGGGGAAATTTGAAGCTTTCTTT
>-|TRBV7-9|TRBJ2-1
CASSMTPRESDNEQFF
TGTGCCAGCAGCATGACCCCCCGGGAGTCCGACAATGAGCAGTTCTTC
>-|TRBV7-2|TRBJ2-7
CASSSMVGEYYEQYF
TGTGCCAGCAGCTCGATGGTAGGGGAATACTACGAGCAGTACTTC
>TRBD2|TRBV6-5|TRBJ2-7
CASSPTTSSAYEQYF
TGTGCCAGCAGCCCTACGACTAGCAGCGCTTACGAGCAGTACTTC
>TRBD1|TRBV4-3|TRBJ1-5
CASSQEVWGQGSNQPQHF
TGCGCCAGCAGCCAAGAGGTCTGGGGACAGGGGAGCAATCAGCCCCAGCATTTT
>-|TRBV6-5|TRBJ1-4
CASSYREFEKLFF
TGTGCCAGCAGTTACCGGGAATTTGAAAAACTGTTTTTT
>-|TRBV7-3|TRBJ2-7
CASSLLPGYEQYF
TGTGCCAGCAGCCTCCTCCCAGGGTACGAGCAGTACTTC
>-|TRBV6-4|TRBJ1-1
CASSDSNRNTEAFF
TGTGCCAGCAGTGACTCGAACAGAAACACTGAAGCTTTCTTT